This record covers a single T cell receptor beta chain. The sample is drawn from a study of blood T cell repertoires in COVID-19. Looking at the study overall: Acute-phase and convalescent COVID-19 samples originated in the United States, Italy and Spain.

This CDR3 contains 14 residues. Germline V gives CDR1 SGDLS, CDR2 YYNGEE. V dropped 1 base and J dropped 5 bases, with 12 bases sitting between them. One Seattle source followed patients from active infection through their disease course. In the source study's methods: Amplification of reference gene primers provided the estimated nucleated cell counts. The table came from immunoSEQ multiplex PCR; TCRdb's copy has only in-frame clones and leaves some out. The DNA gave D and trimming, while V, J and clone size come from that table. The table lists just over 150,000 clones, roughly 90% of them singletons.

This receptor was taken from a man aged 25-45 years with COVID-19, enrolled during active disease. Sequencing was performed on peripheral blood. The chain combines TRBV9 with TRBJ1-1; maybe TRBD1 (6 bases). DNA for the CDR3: TGTGCCAGCAGCGTAACGGGACAAAGGACTGAAGCTTTCTTT. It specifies CASSVTGQRTEAFF.